These T cell receptor beta chains were read from a single sample in a study of CD8 T cells in Susac syndrome. TCRdb reprocessed the immunoSEQ multiplex PCR reads via MiXCR and lists one record per CDR3 protein. This table has about 300,000 distinct CDR3 sequences, about 89% appearing once. Sequenced input: CD8+ T cells from PBMCs. These receptors originate from a human donor with multiple sclerosis. The CDR3 runs from the conserved cysteine through the conserved F or W.

j_gene,v_gene,CDR3aa
TRBJ1-2,TRBV30,CAWISGGDGYTF
TRBJ2-7,TRBV7-9,CASSSLGRNVYEQYF
TRBJ2-5,TRBV6-5,CASSYSIGGGEETQYF
TRBJ2-7,TRBV6-5,CASSYSPGSYEQYF
TRBJ2-7,TRBV13,CASSPWGQGSDEQYF
TRBJ1-2,TRBV2,CASGRQEGGYTF
TRBJ2-4,TRBV4-3,CASSQVLAGVVQYF
TRBJ2-7,TRBV29-1,CSVEADISYEQYF
TRBJ2-1,TRBV11-2,CASSLPTSGSYNEQFF
TRBJ2-6,TRBV3-1,CASSQGRAGANVLTF